The clone carrying this TCR beta chain was recorded once. The data derive from a study of blood T cell repertoires in COVID-19. Turning to the study itself: Both acute and convalescent COVID-19 samples were obtained from the United States, Italy and Spain. PBMCs, B-cell-depleted T cells, or T cells provided the cDNA or gDNA that made up the material.

Germline loops: CDR1 SGHAT, CDR2 FQNNGV. This CDR3 has 15 amino acids. J gave up 7 bases and V 5 bases, and 6 bases lay outside the gene matches. Original handling: Nucleated cell counts were estimated from reference gene primer amplification. Some clones are missing from TCRdb's copy, which holds only in-frame ones; the method was immunoSEQ multiplex PCR. Clone size and the V and J calls come from that table; the DNA yielded D and trimming. The sample includes about 200,000 clones, roughly 90% of them seen just once. This chain links TRBV11-2 with TRBJ1-6; 9 positions match TRBD1. The sample comprised PBMCs or T cells enriched from blood (not recorded which). The origin of this receptor is a woman younger than 35 who had recovered from COVID-19. The CDR3 reads CASSIRQGGNSPLHF. The DNA of the CDR3 is TGTGCCAGCAGCATACGACAGGGGGGAAATTCACCCCTCCACTTT.